The 16 T cell receptor beta chains in this list originate from one sample, sequenced in a study of blood T cell repertoires in COVID-19. Libraries were prepared by immunoSEQ multiplex PCR; TCRdb keeps only in-frame clonotypes and omits some of them. The table shows around 250,000 clones, with more than 75% occurring only once. Material: PBMCs or T cells enriched from blood (not recorded which). The receptors were sampled from a woman aged 45-65 years who had recovered from COVID-19.

V is TRBV28 and J is TRBJ1-6; unclear D gene. Germline CDR1 reads MDHEN; CDR2 reads SYDVKM. The CDR3 covers 16 residues. Trimming left V 1 base short and J 0 bases short, with 7 bases between. The CDR3, as DNA: TGTGCCAGCAGTTTATTAGGGAGCTCCTATAATTCACCCCTCCACTTT. It yields the protein CASSLLGSSYNSPLHF.

The V call is TRBV30, the J call TRBJ2-7; 9 nucleotides agree with TRBD2. The germline V gene encodes CDR1 GTSNPN and CDR2 SVGIG (reference sequence). J gave up 0 bases and V 7 bases, and 7 bases lay outside the gene matches. The CDR3 is 14 amino acids. The CDR3 loop is CASTSGPYSYEQYF. CDR3 bases: TGTGCCTCAACTAGCGGGCCGTACTCCTACGAGCAGTACTTC.

V and J are TRBV10-3 and TRBJ2-1; 9 nucleotides agree with TRBD2. CDR1 and CDR2 (germline): ENHRY, SYGVKD. CDR3 length: 14 residues. V lost 8 bases and J lost 6; bases outside the gene matches: 8. The CDR3 loop reads CAIRGRAYTNEQFF. CDR3 nucleotides: TGTGCCATCCGCGGGAGGGCTTACACCAATGAGCAGTTCTTC.

The chain combines TRBV19 with TRBJ2-5, with 8 positions matching TRBD2. The CDR3 has 15 residues. The germline V gene has CDR1 LNHDA and CDR2 SQIVND (reference sequence). The ends lost 3 bases at V and 9 bases at J; junction bases unmatched: 12. CDR3: CASSIDRTSGRAQYF. The CDR3 DNA sequence: TGTGCCAGTAGTATTGATAGGACCTCCGGGAGGGCCCAGTACTTC.

This chain links TRBV7-9 with TRBJ2-3; D gene unclear. The CDR3 is 14 amino acids. Per the germline V gene, CDR1 is SEHNR and CDR2 is FQNEAQ (reference sequence). Trimming took off 5 bases at V and 5 bases at J, with 14 bases between the two ends. The CDR3: CASSRAQAGDTQYF. The CDR3 region has the DNA TGTGCCAGCAGCCGCGCCCAGGCAGGAGATACGCAGTATTTT. Complete variable domain (other parts from reference TRBV7-9 and TRBJ2-3): DTGVSQNPRHKITKRGQNVTFRCDPISEHNRLYWYRQTLGQGPEFLTYFQNEAQLEKSRLLSDRFSAERPKGSFSTLEIQRTEQGDSAMYLCASSRAQAGDTQYFGPGTRLTVL.

This chain joins TRBV5-1 and TRBJ2-2, with D possibly being TRBD2 (7 bases). The CDR3 consists of 16 residues. CDR1 SGHRS and CDR2 YFSETQ come from the germline V gene. V dropped 1 base and J dropped 6 bases, with 16 bases sitting between them. The CDR3 spells CASSLRNREGAGELFF. For the CDR3, the DNA is TGCGCCAGCAGCTTGCGCAACAGGGAGGGTGCCGGGGAGCTGTTTTTT.

The rearrangement uses TRBV25-1 and TRBJ2-1; 9 bases are shared with TRBD1. This CDR3 has 14 amino acids. The germline gives CDR1 MGHDK, CDR2 SYGVNS. With V trimmed by 3 bases and J by 6 bases, 3 bases remained unmatched. Written as DNA, the CDR3 is TGTGCCAGCAGTGACCTGGACAGGGGCAATGAGCAGTTCTTC. It translates to CASSDLDRGNEQFF.

The genes are TRBV7-9 and TRBJ1-1; 8 bases match TRBD1. CDR1 is SEHNR and CDR2 is FQNEAQ in the germline V gene (reference sequence). The CDR3 length is 12 residues. With 5 bases clipped from V and 6 bases from J, the junction kept 2 bases outside the gene matches. The chain's CDR3 is CASSPQGAEAFF. Here the CDR3 DNA reads TGTGCCAGCAGCCCACAGGGGGCTGAAGCTTTCTTT.

The V call is TRBV7-2, the J call TRBJ2-7, with a tentative D call TRBD1 (8 bases). With 1 base removed from V and 1 base from J, the gap between germline ends came to 11 bases. Germline CDR1 SGHTA, CDR2 FQGNSA. The CDR3 is 15 amino acids. The CDR3 DNA reads as TGTGCCAGCAGCTTAGACAGGGGGGGATCCTACGAGCAGTACTTC. It codes for CASSLDRGGSYEQYF.

Concerning this clone itself: The identical CDR3 is also encoded by other nucleotide sequences in the sample. This chain's CDR3 is CASSLSGGSEAFF. The DNA for the CDR3 is TGTGCCAGCAGCTTAAGTGGCGGTTCAGAAGCTTTCTTT. This chain links TRBV7-3 with TRBJ1-1; D is unclear. Trimming shortened V by 1 base and J by 8 bases, and 11 bases separated the two germline ends. Germline lookup yields CDR1 SGHTA and CDR2 FQGTGA. The CDR3 is 13 residues long.

The V call is TRBV14, the J call TRBJ1-6; D is possibly TRBD1 (5 bases). Looked up from germline, CDR1 is SGHDN and CDR2 is FVKESK. V lost 4 bases, J lost 10 bases, and 11 bases lay in between. This CDR3 comprises 13 residues. The CDR3 bases are TGTGCCAGCAGCCCTTACAGGCTCTCACCCCTCCACTTT. It translates to CASSPYRLSPLHF.

The rearrangement joins TRBV2 to TRBJ2-6, with a tentative D call TRBD2 (6 bases). Trimming took 10 bases from V and 0 from J, leaving 13 bases between them. CDR1 is SNHLY and CDR2 is FYNNEI in the germline V gene. The CDR3 has 15 amino acids. In nucleotides, the CDR3 is TGTGCCACAGATAGGACTAACTCTGGGGCCAACGTCCTGACTTTC. Its protein product is CATDRTNSGANVLTF.

V is TRBV4-1 and J is TRBJ2-3; 7 bases are shared with TRBD1. Per the germline V gene, CDR1 is MGHRA and CDR2 is YSYEKL. The ends lost 4 bases at V and 3 bases at J; junction bases unmatched: 4. This CDR3 region has 14 residues. As DNA, the CDR3 is TGCGCCAGCAGCCTGGAACAGGGGACAGATACGCAGTATTTT. It is translated as CASSLEQGTDTQYF.

As DNA, the CDR3 is TGTGCCAGCAGCCAAGTAAATGTATACGAGCAGTACTTC. Its protein product is CASSQVNVYEQYF. V and J are TRBV3-1 (or the pseudogene TRBV3-2) and TRBJ2-7; D unresolved. This CDR3 region has 13 residues. Trimming left V 1 base short and J 4 bases short, with 8 bases between. Germline-derived CDR1 and CDR2 are LGHDT and YNNKEL (reference sequence).

This sequence joins TRBV5-6 and TRBJ1-1; 7 nucleotides match TRBD1. Trimming took 4 bases from V and 4 from J; bases not matched to a gene: 7. Germline CDR1 is SGHDT and CDR2 is YYEEEE. The CDR3 is made up of 14 amino acids. Here the CDR3 reads CASSLLGQFTEAFF. Here the CDR3 DNA reads TGTGCCAGCAGCCTCTTGGGACAGTTCACTGAAGCTTTCTTT.

The rearrangement uses TRBV30 and TRBJ1-1; the match to TRBD1 covers 7 bases. Germline trimming cut 3 bases from V and 8 bases from J; bases unmatched to any gene: 3. From germline, CDR1 is GTSNPN and CDR2 SVGIG (reference sequence). The CDR3 runs to 11 residues. CDR3 loop: CAWRVQGEAFF. Here the CDR3 DNA reads TGTGCCTGGAGGGTACAGGGGGAAGCTTTCTTT. The full variable domain, in which reference TRBV30 and TRBJ1-1 provide the parts outside the CDR3, is SQTIHQWPATLVQPVGSPLSLECTVEGTSNPNLYWYRQAAGRGLQLLFYSVGIGQISSEVPQNLSASRPQDRQFILSSKKLLLSDSGFYLCAWRVQGEAFFGQGTRLTVV.